Each of the 9 T cell receptor beta chains below was sequenced from the same sample in a study of blood T cell repertoires in COVID-19. TCRdb's copy holds only in-frame clones and misses some; the assay was immunoSEQ multiplex PCR. This table holds almost 200,000 clones, roughly 90% found once. Sequencing used PBMCs or T cells enriched from blood (not recorded which). Receptors originate from a woman aged 18 to 35 who had recovered from COVID-19.

The chain links TRBV28 to TRBJ2-3, with D possibly TRBD1 on 5 matching bases. The germline gives CDR1 MDHEN, CDR2 SYDVKM. The V end lost 5 bases, the J end lost 3 bases, and 12 bases lay between the germline ends. This CDR3 is 14 amino acids long. In DNA, the CDR3 is TGTGCCAGCAGTACTCCGGCAGGGACAGATACGCAGTATTTT. This translates into CASSTPAGTDTQYF. Using reference TRBV28 and TRBJ2-3 for the parts outside the CDR3, the full variable domain is DVKVTQSSRYLVKRTGEKVFLECVQDMDHENMFWYRQDPGLGLRLIYFSYDVKMKEKGDIPEGYSVSREKKERFSLILESASTNQTSMYLCASSTPAGTDTQYFGPGTRLTVL.

The V and J genes are TRBV6-1 and TRBJ1-4; TRBD1 is a possible D gene (5 bases). V lost 3 bases to trimming and J lost 1 base, with 6 bases between them. The CDR3 has 14 residues. Germline CDR1 and CDR2: MNHNS and SASEGT. CDR3 sequence reads: CASSDQGTNEKLFF. The CDR3 DNA reads TGTGCCAGCAGTGACCAGGGAACTAATGAAAAACTGTTTTTT.

The rearrangement joins TRBV27 to TRBJ2-6, with TRBD2 as a possible D gene (5 bases). The CDR3 extends over 17 amino acids. The V gene lost 3 bases and the J gene lost 0 bases, with 12 bases spanning the gap. The germline CDR1 and CDR2 sequences are MNHEY and SMNVEV (reference sequence). The CDR3: CASSFRTVGSGANVLTF. DNA of the CDR3: TGTGCCAGCAGTTTCAGGACTGTAGGCTCTGGGGCCAACGTCCTGACTTTC.

The gene calls are TRBV2 and TRBJ1-1; TRBD1 might be the D (5 bases). Trimming took off 6 bases at V and 3 bases at J, with 11 bases between the two ends. The germline CDR1 and CDR2 sequences are SNHLY and FYNNEI. The CDR3 length is 13 residues. The CDR3 nucleotides are TGTGCCAGCAGGAGAGACAGTCACACTGAAGCTTTCTTT. This encodes CASRRDSHTEAFF.

The J gene is TRBJ2-6, the V gene TRBV27; D ambiguous. The length of the CDR3 is 14 residues. Trimming cost V 2 bases and J 0 bases, with 2 bases left between them. Germline V gene data show CDR1 as MNHEY and CDR2 as SMNVEV (reference sequence). CDR3 nucleotides: TGTGCCAGCAGTTTACACTCTGGGGCCAACGTCCTGACTTTC. Protein: CASSLHSGANVLTF.

This chain joins TRBV5-1 and TRBJ2-2; D not resolved. The germline gives CDR1 SGHRS, CDR2 YFSETQ. V lost 0 bases to trimming and J lost 6 bases, with 12 bases between them. The CDR3 length is 15 residues. The CDR3 DNA reads as TGCGCCAGCAGCTTGGCTAATCCGATATCCGGGGAGCTGTTTTTT. Its translation: CASSLANPISGELFF.

The gene calls are TRBV30 and TRBJ1-1, with TRBD1 as a possible D gene (5 bases). Germline lookup yields CDR1 GTSNPN and CDR2 SVGIG (reference sequence). CDR3 length equals 14 residues. V lost 2 bases and J lost 6, with 16 bases in between. The CDR3 nucleotides read TGTGCCTGGAGTATGCGGGGGTCGCTCCCTGAAGCTTTCTTT. This gives the protein CAWSMRGSLPEAFF.

This sequence joins TRBV10-3 and TRBJ1-2; tentatively, D is TRBD1 (6 bases). Germline values: CDR1 ENHRY, CDR2 SYGVKD. The CDR3 covers 13 residues. Trimming removed 5 bases from V and 4 bases from J, with 11 bases in between. The chain's CDR3 is CAISTRQAYGYTF. The CDR3 coding sequence is TGTGCCATCAGTACCCGACAGGCCTATGGCTACACCTTC.

J is TRBJ1-1 and V is TRBV2, with D possibly being TRBD1 (5 bases). V was clipped by 0 bases and J by 8 bases, with 10 bases between them. CDR3 size: 13 residues. Germline V lookup: CDR1 SNHLY, CDR2 FYNNEI. Here the CDR3 reads CASSEAGEGEAFF. DNA of the CDR3: TGTGCCAGCAGTGAAGCAGGGGAGGGGGAAGCTTTCTTT.